Below, 10 T cell receptor beta chains from the same sample are listed, as sequenced in a study of blood T cell repertoires in COVID-19. TCRdb keeps only in-frame clones here, not all; method: immunoSEQ multiplex PCR. The profile shows roughly 130,000 clones, 70% to 85% of them singletons. The source material was PBMCs or T cells enriched from blood (not recorded which). The receptors stem from a man aged 50 to 59 who had recovered from COVID-19.

As to this clone: At one boundary the junction diverges from the germline segment, which might be a read error. The chain joins TRBV7-7 to TRBJ2-2; D is possibly TRBD1 or TRBD2 (5 bases each). The length of the CDR3 is 14 residues. Germline V lookup: CDR1 SSHAT, CDR2 FNYEAQ (reference sequence). In DNA form, the CDR3 reads TGTGCTAGCAGGGTGGAGGCGAACACCGGGGAGCTGTTTTTT. Translated, it gives CASRVEANTGELFF.

This sequence joins TRBV14 and TRBJ2-3; D perhaps matches TRBD1 (5 bases). V was trimmed by 1 base and J by 0 bases, leaving 11 bases between them. Looked up from germline, CDR1 is SGHDN and CDR2 is FVKESK. The CDR3 has 16 amino acids. CDR3 amino acids: CASSQVRTRSTDTQYF. As DNA, the CDR3 is TGTGCCAGCAGCCAAGTTCGGACAAGGAGCACAGATACGCAGTATTTT. The variable domain in full, with the rest retrieved from reference TRBV14 and TRBJ2-3, is EAGVTQFPSHSVIEKGQTVTLRCDPISGHDNLYWYRRVMGKEIKFLLHFVKESKQDESGMPNNRFLAERTGGTYSTLKVQPAELEDSGVYFCASSQVRTRSTDTQYFGPGTRLTVL.

The gene calls are TRBV5-3 and TRBJ1-4; D ambiguous. TRBV5-3 has ORF status, its function being uncertain. With 6 bases removed from V and 4 bases from J, the gap between germline ends came to 16 bases. The CDR3 consists of 15 residues. This chain's CDR3 is CARNLEVESNEKLFF. DNA for the CDR3: TGTGCCAGAAACCTGGAGGTAGAAAGTAATGAAAAACTGTTTTTT.

The genes are TRBV7-9 and TRBJ2-2; 7 nucleotides line up with TRBD1. Unmatched junction bases numbered 12, after V lost 11 bases and J lost 6 bases. The CDR3 runs 14 residues. Germline CDR1 reads SEHNR; CDR2 reads FQNEAQ (reference sequence). The CDR3, as DNA: TGTGCCGGGCCGCAGGGGGTAAACGCCGGGGAGCTGTTTTTT. Its protein product is CAGPQGVNAGELFF.

The V and J genes are TRBV7-2 and TRBJ2-7; 12 bases fit TRBD2. Germline CDR1 SGHTA, CDR2 FQGNSA. The CDR3 is made up of 15 amino acids. V was clipped by 5 bases and J by 2 bases; unmatched bases: 4. This CDR3 reads CASSPPSGGAYEQYF. CDR3 bases: TGTGCCAGCAGCCCGCCTAGCGGGGGGGCCTACGAGCAGTACTTC.

The rearrangement links TRBV19 to TRBJ2-3, with a possible D match to TRBD2 (5 bases). Per the germline V gene, CDR1 is LNHDA and CDR2 is SQIVND (reference sequence). The CDR3 loop spans 13 amino acids. Trimming pared 7 bases from V and 2 bases from J, leaving 10 bases between. CDR3 nucleotide sequence: TGTGCCAGTACCCCTCGGGACACAGATACGCAGTATTTT. Protein: CASTPRDTDTQYF.

The gene calls are TRBV6-5 and TRBJ1-6; D may be TRBD1 (6 bases). The CDR3 covers 14 residues. V was trimmed by 7 bases and J by 6 bases, leaving 13 bases between them. Germline V lookup: CDR1 MNHEY, CDR2 SVGAGI. The DNA for the CDR3 is TGTGCCAGCAACACAGGGCCTCGTAATTCACCCCTCCACTTT. The encoded protein is CASNTGPRNSPLHF.

This chain connects TRBV5-6 to TRBJ2-2, with 7 bases identical to TRBD1. V lost 4 bases to trimming and J lost 1 base; unmatched junction nucleotides: 4. CDR1 and CDR2 (germline): SGHDT, YYEEEE. The CDR3 consists of 15 residues. In nucleotides, the CDR3 is TGTGCCAGCAGCACGGACAGGTGGAACACCGGGGAGCTGTTTTTT. It is translated as CASSTDRWNTGELFF.

The rearrangement joins TRBV19 to TRBJ2-7, with D perhaps TRBD2 (6 bases). The CDR3 extends over 14 amino acids. Germline V gene sequence: CDR1 LNHDA, CDR2 SQIVND (reference sequence). Trimming cost V 0 bases and J 7 bases, with 13 bases left between them. This chain's CDR3 is CASSIDWLSGEQYF. The CDR3 nucleotides read TGTGCCAGTAGTATAGATTGGCTCAGCGGGGAGCAGTACTTC.

V gene TRBV7-9 combines with J gene TRBJ1-6; tentative D call: TRBD1 (6 bases). Between the trimmed V and J ends, which lost 7 bases and 4 bases, there was a span of 20 bases. This CDR3 is built from 17 residues. Germline assignment: CDR1 SEHNR and CDR2 FQNEAQ (reference sequence). The CDR3 protein is CASTFAQGSGYNSPLHF. The CDR3 DNA sequence: TGTGCCAGCACCTTCGCCCAGGGGTCGGGGTATAATTCACCCCTCCACTTT.